These 22 T cell receptor beta chains came from one sample sequenced in a study of cytomegalovirus exposure and HLA in healthy donors. The PCR had 60 Vbeta and 13 Jbeta primers. The assay was immunoSEQ multiplex PCR, and TCRdb's table has in-frame clones only and misses some. The table lists just over 150,000 clones, roughly 80% of them singletons. Sequencing used PBMCs. Receptor source: a woman in her forties or fifties in good health and CMV-seropositive.

This chain links TRBV6-6 with TRBJ1-6; tentatively, D is TRBD1 (5 bases). V dropped 5 bases and J dropped 6 bases, with 11 bases sitting between them. The CDR3 loop spans 14 amino acids. The germline V gene has CDR1 MNHNY and CDR2 SVGAGI (reference sequence). The CDR3 loop reads CASSGRTPNSPLHF. CDR3 nucleotides: TGTGCCAGCAGTGGCAGGACACCTAATTCACCCCTCCACTTT.

The chain uses TRBV7-2 and TRBJ2-7; 9 nucleotides align to TRBD2. V trimming: 3 bases; J trimming: 2 bases; junction bases outside the gene matches: 5. Germline-derived CDR1 and CDR2 are SGHTA and FQGNSA. The CDR3 extends over 15 amino acids. The CDR3 DNA sequence: TGTGCCAGCAGCTTTGCTAGCGGGGCAACCTACGAGCAGTACTTC. Its protein is CASSFASGATYEQYF. Complete variable domain (other parts from reference TRBV7-2 and TRBJ2-7): GAGVSQSPSNKVTEKGKDVELRCDPISGHTALYWYRQSLGQGLEFLIYFQGNSAPDKSGLPSDRFSAERTGGSVSTLTIQRTQQEDSAVYLCASSFASGATYEQYFGPGTRLTVT.

This clone was seen only a few times. The chain couples TRBV19 to TRBJ1-5; 7 bases fit TRBD1. Germline CDR1 reads LNHDA; CDR2 reads SQIVND (reference sequence). CDR3 length: 15 residues. V lost 5 bases, J lost 6 bases, and 10 bases stayed unmatched. The CDR3 sequence is CASSSPGQAGQPQHF. The CDR3 nucleotides are TGTGCCAGTAGTTCCCCTGGACAGGCGGGTCAGCCCCAGCATTTT.

The rearrangement joins TRBV5-4 to TRBJ2-2; D call uncertain. This CDR3 has 14 residues. Trimming took 4 bases from V and 0 from J, leaving 7 bases between them. In germline, CDR1 is SGHNT, CDR2 YYREEE (reference sequence). CDR3 loop: CASSTTSNTGELFF. In DNA form, the CDR3 reads TGTGCCAGCAGCACGACATCGAACACCGGGGAGCTGTTTTTT.

This clone was seen a single time. The chain combines TRBV6-1 with TRBJ2-1, with 12 bases identical to TRBD2. Germline V gives CDR1 MNHNS, CDR2 SASEGT. The CDR3 sequence is 14 residues long. Trimming cost V 7 bases and J 6 bases; bases outside gene matches: 4. The CDR3 reads CASTTSGGRNEQFF. The CDR3 DNA follows: TGTGCCAGCACGACTAGCGGGGGACGCAATGAGCAGTTCTTC.

The chain links TRBV29-1 to TRBJ2-7; D uncertain. V lost 4 bases and J lost 5, with 18 bases in between. Germline CDR1 and CDR2: SQVTM and ANQGSEA. CDR3 length: 14 residues. The CDR3 region is CSVGYPGQPDEQYF. The CDR3 nucleotides are TGCAGCGTTGGCTACCCTGGGCAGCCCGACGAGCAGTACTTC.

This clone came up once. The chain links TRBV2 to TRBJ1-3; D is possibly TRBD1 (5 bases). The germline V gene encodes CDR1 SNHLY and CDR2 FYNNEI. Trimming took 8 bases from V and 7 from J, leaving 15 bases between them. This CDR3 is built from 13 residues. CDR3 nucleotide sequence: TGTGCCAGCGCCCTTCGCGGGGCGAACACCATATATTTT. It translates to CASALRGANTIYF.

This clone came up a few times. V and J are TRBV6-6 and TRBJ2-2; D perhaps matches TRBD2 (5 bases). CDR3 length: 16 residues. CDR1 and CDR2 (germline): MNHNY, SVGAGI (reference sequence). Trimming took off 6 bases at V and 1 base at J, with 15 bases between the two ends. The CDR3 bases are TGTGCCAGCAGCCGAGGGCCCCGAGGGAACACCGGGGAGCTGTTTTTT. It is translated as CASSRGPRGNTGELFF.

In its sample, this clone was seen a few times. This chain connects TRBV14 to TRBJ2-3; 7 bases match TRBD2. This CDR3 spans 18 amino acids. With V trimmed by 4 bases and J by 2 bases, 15 bases remained unmatched. Germline V gene sequence: CDR1 SGHDN, CDR2 FVKESK. The CDR3 sequence is CASSPEASRLALTDTQYF. DNA of the CDR3: TGTGCCAGCAGCCCTGAAGCTTCTCGACTAGCCCTCACAGATACGCAGTATTTT. Together with reference TRBV14 and TRBJ2-3, the CDR3 gives the full variable domain: EAGVTQFPSHSVIEKGQTVTLRCDPISGHDNLYWYRRVMGKEIKFLLHFVKESKQDESGMPNNRFLAERTGGTYSTLKVQPAELEDSGVYFCASSPEASRLALTDTQYFGPGTRLTVL.

This clone was seen only a few times. This chain links TRBV14 with TRBJ1-6; D is perhaps TRBD1 (6 bases). The V end lost 0 bases, the J end lost 8 bases, and 11 bases lay between the germline ends. Germline CDR1 reads SGHDN; CDR2 reads FVKESK. The CDR3 consists of 15 residues. The CDR3: CASSQEGQPYSPLHF. CDR3 DNA sequence: TGTGCCAGCAGCCAAGAAGGACAGCCTTATTCACCCCTCCACTTT. Supplemented by reference TRBV14 and TRBJ1-6, the full variable domain reads EAGVTQFPSHSVIEKGQTVTLRCDPISGHDNLYWYRRVMGKEIKFLLHFVKESKQDESGMPNNRFLAERTGGTYSTLKVQPAELEDSGVYFCASSQEGQPYSPLHFGNGTRLTVT.

This chain connects TRBV29-1 to TRBJ2-3; 7 nucleotides align to TRBD1. The CDR3 has 16 amino acids. Germline V CDR1 and CDR2: SQVTM, ANQGSEA. V dropped 7 bases and J dropped 2; count of bases not matched to a gene: 15. The chain's CDR3 is CSADNRDSIFTDTQYF. CDR3 bases: TGCAGCGCCGATAACCGGGACAGCATATTCACAGATACGCAGTATTTT.

The rearrangement joins TRBV28 to TRBJ2-1; TRBD2 aligns across 12 bases. CDR1 and CDR2 from the germline V gene are MDHEN and SYDVKM. The CDR3 totals 17 residues. V lost 6 bases and J lost 9; bases outside the gene matches: 15. The CDR3 DNA is TGTGCCAGCAGCACCATACTGACTAGCGGGGGAGGAAGTGAGCAGTTCTTC. Translation gives CASSTILTSGGGSEQFF. Filled out from reference TRBV28 and TRBJ2-1, the complete variable domain reads DVKVTQSSRYLVKRTGEKVFLECVQDMDHENMFWYRQDPGLGLRLIYFSYDVKMKEKGDIPEGYSVSREKKERFSLILESASTNQTSMYLCASSTILTSGGGSEQFFGPGTRLTVL.

The chain combines TRBV18 with TRBJ2-1, with a tentative D call TRBD2 (6 bases). V was clipped by 3 bases and J by 6 bases, with 12 bases between them. Germline CDR1 reads KGHSH; CDR2 reads LQKENI. This CDR3 has 14 amino acids. The CDR3 DNA follows: TGTGCCAGCTCACCCTCCGGGGGAAGCAATGAGCAGTTCTTC. Protein product: CASSPSGGSNEQFF.

The V and J genes are TRBV5-4 and TRBJ2-1; 11 bases are shared with TRBD1. J gave up 7 bases and V 7 bases, and 10 bases lay outside the gene matches. The CDR3 loop spans 15 amino acids. Germline lookup yields CDR1 SGHNT and CDR2 YYREEE (reference sequence). The CDR3 bases are TGTGCCAGCGTCCCCGGGACAGGGGGGACGAATGAGCAGTTCTTC. Protein: CASVPGTGGTNEQFF.

The genes are TRBV6-1 and TRBJ1-2, with 8 bases matching TRBD1. This CDR3 contains 17 residues. After removal of 0 bases from V and 2 bases from J, the junction contained 8 bases not matched to a gene. Germline V gene sequence: CDR1 MNHNS, CDR2 SASEGT. CDR3 sequence (DNA): TGTGCCAGCAGTGAAGCAGGCCCCGGGACAGGCAACTATGGCTACACCTTC. Protein product: CASSEAGPGTGNYGYTF.

The chain joins TRBV5-1 to TRBJ2-4, with D possibly matching TRBD1 (5 bases). CDR3 length: 19 residues. Germline lookup yields CDR1 SGHRS and CDR2 YFSETQ. V was cut by 0 bases and J by 1 base, with 20 bases left in between. Written as DNA, the CDR3 is TGCGCCAGCAGCTTGGGGCGAGGACAACTACCTTTGGCCAAAAACATTCAGTACTTC. Encoded protein: CASSLGRGQLPLAKNIQYF.

The rearrangement joins TRBV7-6 to TRBJ2-2, with D possibly TRBD2 on 5 matching bases. Trimming took 4 bases from V and 3 from J, leaving 6 bases between them. The germline V gene encodes CDR1 SGHVS and CDR2 FNYEAQ. CDR3 size: 13 residues. Written as DNA, the CDR3 is TGTGCCAGCAGCTCGGGGTACACCGGGGAGCTGTTTTTT. Translating it yields CASSSGYTGELFF.

This clone was counted between two and nine times. This rearrangement joins TRBV18 to TRBJ1-1; D is ambiguous. Trimming removed 6 bases at V and 0 bases at J, with 14 bases between. There are 15 residues in the CDR3. Germline CDR1 KGHSH, CDR2 LQKENI. For the CDR3, the DNA is TGTGCCAGCTCTCCCAACCCACACATGAACACTGAAGCTTTCTTT. Translation gives CASSPNPHMNTEAFF. Variable domain in full (rest from reference TRBV18 and TRBJ1-1): NAGVMQNPRHLVRRRGQEARLRCSPMKGHSHVYWYRQLPEEGLKFMVYLQKENIIDESGMPKERFSAEFPKEGPSILRIQQVVRGDSAAYFCASSPNPHMNTEAFFGQGTRLTVV.

This rearrangement joins TRBV2 to TRBJ1-2; D is ambiguous. CDR1 is SNHLY, CDR2 FYNNEI, per germline. The CDR3 consists of 13 residues. V was cut by 5 bases and J by 11 bases, with 18 bases left in between. CDR3 nucleotide sequence: TGTGCCAGCAGTCGCACCGAGACACGTCAGTACACCTTC. Its protein product is CASSRTETRQYTF.

This clone was observed a single time. The V and J genes are TRBV30 and TRBJ1-5; maybe TRBD1 (5 bases). The CDR3 contains 15 residues. Germline assignment: CDR1 GTSNPN and CDR2 SVGIG (reference sequence). V was shortened by 0 bases and J by 7 bases, with 16 bases between the two germline ends. CDR3 DNA sequence: TGTGCCTGGAGTGTTGGGGGGGGAGTGTTGCAGCCCCAGCATTTT. The encoded protein is CAWSVGGGVLQPQHF.

CDR3 region: CASSYSTGGRDSPLHF. CDR3 bases: TGTGCCAGCAGTTACTCTACAGGGGGCAGGGATTCACCCCTCCACTTT. The chain combines TRBV6-5 with TRBJ1-6, with 9 bases that match TRBD1. Germline CDR1 reads MNHEY; CDR2 reads SVGAGI. The ends lost 0 bases at V and 8 bases at J; junction bases unmatched: 5. The CDR3 loop spans 16 amino acids.

The rearrangement joins TRBV2 to TRBJ2-5; 8 bases are shared with TRBD1. The DNA end lines up better with TRBJ2-7; the J call may be wrong. Germline V gives CDR1 SNHLY, CDR2 FYNNEI. The CDR3 length is 14 residues. CDR3 in DNA: TGTGCCAGCAGTGATCGGCAGGGGGCCGACGAGCAGTACTTC. This gives the protein CASSDRQGADEQYF.